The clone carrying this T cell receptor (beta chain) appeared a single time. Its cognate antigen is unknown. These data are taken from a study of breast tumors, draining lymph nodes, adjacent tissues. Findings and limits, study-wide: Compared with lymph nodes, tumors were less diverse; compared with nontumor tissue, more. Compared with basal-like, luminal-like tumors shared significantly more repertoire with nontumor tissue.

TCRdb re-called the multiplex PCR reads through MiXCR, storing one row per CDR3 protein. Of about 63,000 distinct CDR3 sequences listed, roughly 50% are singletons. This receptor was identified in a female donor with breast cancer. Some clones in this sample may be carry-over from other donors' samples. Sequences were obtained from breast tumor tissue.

The CDR3 DNA follows: TGTGCCAGCAGCCAGGGACTAGCGGGGGGGCAAGAGACCCAGTACTTC. It yields the protein CASSQGLAGGQETQYF. The chain combines TRBV7-3 with TRBJ2-5, with 16 bases that match TRBD2. Germline CDR1 and CDR2: SGHTA and FQGTGA. The CDR3 consists of 16 residues. V gave up 5 bases and J gave up 2 bases; unmatched junction bases: 2. The full variable domain, its missing parts supplied by reference TRBV7-3 and TRBJ2-5, is GAGVSQTPSNKVTEKGKYVELRCDPISGHTALYWYRQSLGQGPEFLIYFQGTGAADDSGLPNDRFFAVRPEGSVSTLKIQRTERGDSAVYLCASSQGLAGGQETQYFGPGTRLLVL.